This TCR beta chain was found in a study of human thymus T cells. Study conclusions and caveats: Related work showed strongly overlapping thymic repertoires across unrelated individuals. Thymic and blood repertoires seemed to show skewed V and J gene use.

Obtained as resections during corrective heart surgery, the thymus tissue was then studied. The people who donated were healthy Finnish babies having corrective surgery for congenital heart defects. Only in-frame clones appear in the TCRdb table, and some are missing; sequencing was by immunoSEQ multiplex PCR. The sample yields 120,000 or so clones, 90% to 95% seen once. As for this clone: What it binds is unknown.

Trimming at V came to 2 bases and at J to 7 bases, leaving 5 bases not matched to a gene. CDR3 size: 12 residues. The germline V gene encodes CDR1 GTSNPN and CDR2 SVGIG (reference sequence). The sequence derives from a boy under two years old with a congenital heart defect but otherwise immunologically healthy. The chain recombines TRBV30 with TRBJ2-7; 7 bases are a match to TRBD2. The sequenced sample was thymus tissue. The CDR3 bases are TGTGCCTGGAGTCTCGGGGAGGGAGAGCAGTACTTC. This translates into CAWSLGEGEQYF.